Below are 30 T cell receptor beta chains sequenced from a single sample in a study of cytomegalovirus exposure and HLA in healthy donors. Use of 60 Vbeta and 13 Jbeta primers characterized the PCR. TCRdb's copy holds only in-frame clones and misses some; the assay was immunoSEQ multiplex PCR. Of some 60,000 clones listed, more than 70% are singletons. Sequenced: PBMCs. These receptor sequences come from a male donor in good health and CMV-seronegative.

This clone appeared a single time. This chain links TRBV5-1 with TRBJ1-1; 10 bases agree with TRBD1. V was clipped by 4 bases and J by 4 bases; unmatched bases: 4. This CDR3 has 14 amino acids. The V gene's germline CDR1 is SGHRS and CDR2 YFSETQ. For the CDR3, the DNA is TGCGCCAGCAGCCCGGGACAGGGGATCACTGAAGCTTTCTTT. It translates to CASSPGQGITEAFF.

The chain is built from TRBV30 and TRBJ1-2, with TRBD1 identical over 10 bases. After removal of 1 base from V and 8 bases from J, the junction contained 16 bases not matched to a gene. The germline gives CDR1 GTSNPN, CDR2 SVGIG (reference sequence). The CDR3 runs 17 residues. Here the CDR3 DNA reads TGTGCCTGGAGTGCACTCCCTCAGGGACAGGGGAAAGGAGGCTACACCTTC. As protein: CAWSALPQGQGKGGYTF.

This chain links TRBV4-3 with TRBJ2-2; TRBD2 matches 7 bases. The CDR3 has 17 residues. The V and J ends lost 4 bases and 0 bases, in that order; junction bases with no gene match: 8. CDR1 is LGHNA, CDR2 YSLEER, per germline. The CDR3 DNA reads as TGCGCCAGCAGCCCCACCAGCGGGGCGGCGAACACCGGGGAGCTGTTTTTT. It yields the protein CASSPTSGAANTGELFF.

The V and J genes are TRBV4-2 and TRBJ2-5, with 7 bases identical to TRBD2. V lost 0 bases, J lost 2 bases, and 9 bases stayed unmatched. CDR3 length: 17 amino acids. CDR1 and CDR2 (germline): LGHNA, YNFKEQ. CDR3 region: CASSQDLASGLQETQYF. DNA for the CDR3: TGTGCCAGCAGCCAAGATTTGGCTAGCGGATTGCAAGAGACCCAGTACTTC.

The J gene is TRBJ1-2, the V gene TRBV6-5; TRBD1 matches 9 bases. Germline V gives CDR1 MNHEY, CDR2 SVGAGI. The ends lost 3 bases at V and 6 bases at J; junction bases unmatched: 8. The CDR3 length is 15 residues. DNA of the CDR3: TGTGCCAGCAGTTATGGACAGGGGACGGAAAATGGCTACACCTTC. Amino acid sequence: CASSYGQGTENGYTF.

The genes are TRBV11-1 and TRBJ2-7, with 8 bases aligning to TRBD1. This CDR3 comprises 13 residues. From germline, CDR1 is SGHAT and CDR2 FQDESV (reference sequence). The trim removed 5 bases at V and 4 bases at J, leaving 4 bases unmatched. The CDR3 sequence is CASSQTGVYEQYF. CDR3 DNA sequence: TGTGCCAGCAGCCAGACAGGGGTATACGAGCAGTACTTC.

The chain has TRBV5-1 and TRBJ2-5; D not resolved. The end of the DNA fits TRBJ2-7 better, so the J call may be wrong. Germline CDR1 reads SGHRS; CDR2 reads YFSETQ. The CDR3 is 15 amino acids. CDR3 in amino acids: CASHLDSSRSYEQYF. Written as DNA, the CDR3 is TGCGCCAGCCACCTCGATAGTAGTCGCTCCTACGAGCAGTACTTC.

V usage is TRBV19 and J usage is TRBJ2-7, with a tentative D call TRBD2 (5 bases). In germline, CDR1 is LNHDA, CDR2 SQIVND (reference sequence). This CDR3 comprises 15 residues. Trimming pared 5 bases from V and 3 bases from J, leaving 17 bases between. CDR3 loop: CASSLIGSQDYEQYF. The CDR3 nucleotides are TGTGCCAGTAGTCTCATAGGGAGCCAAGACTACGAGCAGTACTTC.

The CDR3 DNA is TGTGCCAGCAGCTTCCGGGATGACTATGGCTACACCTTC. Protein: CASSFRDDYGYTF. The chain uses TRBV5-4 and TRBJ1-2; D is unclear. Germline V gene data show CDR1 as SGHNT and CDR2 as YYREEE (reference sequence). The CDR3 totals 13 residues. V lost 2 bases to trimming and J lost 3 bases, with 8 bases between them.

This clone appeared a few times. The chain joins TRBV30 to TRBJ1-5, with D perhaps TRBD1 (5 bases). Trimming stripped 2 bases from V and 5 bases from J, with 19 bases between. Per germline, CDR1 GTSNPN and CDR2 SVGIG (reference sequence). The CDR3 runs 16 residues. The CDR3 region has the DNA TGTGCCTGGAGTCCCAACAGGAGTTGGGGGGATCAGCCCCAGCATTTT. Amino acids: CAWSPNRSWGDQPQHF.

The DNA of the CDR3 is TGTGCCAGCAGCCTGACAGACCGACGTTACGAGCAGTACTTC. Encoded protein: CASSLTDRRYEQYF. The rearrangement joins TRBV7-9 to TRBJ2-7; D may be TRBD1 (5 bases). CDR1 SEHNR and CDR2 FQNEAQ come from the germline V gene (reference sequence). The V and J ends lost 5 bases and 4 bases respectively, with 15 bases between them. This CDR3 comprises 14 residues.

The J gene is TRBJ1-4, the V gene TRBV2, with D perhaps TRBD1 (5 bases). The V end was cut by 6 bases, the J end by 2 bases, with 13 bases between. Germline loops: CDR1 SNHLY, CDR2 FYNNEI. The CDR3 spans 15 residues. The CDR3 spells CASRIRQLTNEKLFF. The CDR3 nucleotides are TGTGCCAGCAGGATTAGACAGCTTACTAATGAAAAACTGTTTTTT.

This sequence joins TRBV7-2 and TRBJ2-5; 9 bases align to TRBD2. Germline V gene data show CDR1 as SGHTA and CDR2 as FQGNSA. J lost 6 bases, V lost 0 bases, and 14 bases had no gene match. The CDR3 spans 18 residues. This chain's CDR3 is CASSLAEGGAGGRKTQYF. CDR3 nucleotide sequence: TGTGCCAGCAGCTTAGCCGAAGGAGGGGCGGGGGGGCGAAAGACCCAGTACTTC.

CDR3 region: CASSLLSGDAGELFF. The CDR3 coding sequence is TGTGCCAGCAGCTTACTCTCCGGGGATGCCGGGGAGCTGTTTTTT. The V call is TRBV7-3, the J call TRBJ2-2, with D possibly matching TRBD2 (5 bases). Trimming pared 2 bases from V and 6 bases from J, leaving 13 bases between. This CDR3 comprises 15 residues. Germline values: CDR1 SGHTA, CDR2 FQGTGA.

The count of this clone is one. In DNA, the CDR3 is TGCAGCGCCGGACAGACCTATGGCTACACCTTC. This gives the protein CSAGQTYGYTF. The chain carries TRBV29-1 and TRBJ1-2; perhaps TRBD1 as D (6 bases). The CDR3 sequence is 11 residues long. V lost 7 bases, J lost 4 bases, and 10 bases lay in between. Germline CDR1 SQVTM, CDR2 ANQGSEA.

The chain links TRBV6-4 to TRBJ2-2, with 9 bases lining up with TRBD2. CDR3 length: 15 amino acids. Germline V lookup: CDR1 MRHNA, CDR2 SNTAGT. J was trimmed by 2 bases and V by 5 bases; bases with no gene match: 3. The CDR3, as DNA: TGTGCCAGCAGTAGCGGGGGGATTAACACCGGGGAGCTGTTTTTT. Its protein is CASSSGGINTGELFF.

The chain carries TRBV15 and TRBJ2-5; 7 bases agree with TRBD2. V was clipped by 5 bases and J by 5 bases; unmatched bases: 8. The CDR3 consists of 14 residues. CDR1 and CDR2 from the germline V gene are LNHNV and YYDKDF (reference sequence). This chain's CDR3 is CATSGGGAGETQYF. The CDR3 nucleotides read TGTGCCACCAGCGGCGGGGGAGCGGGGGAGACCCAGTACTTC.

The gene calls are TRBV29-1 and TRBJ2-3; tentatively, D is TRBD2 (6 bases). The CDR3 loop spans 16 amino acids. Trimming left V 1 base short and J 2 bases short, with 16 bases between. In germline, CDR1 is SQVTM, CDR2 ANQGSEA. The DNA for the CDR3 is TGCAGCGTTGAAGGAGGTCGGCTAGCGTTCACAGATACGCAGTATTTT. Translated: CSVEGGRLAFTDTQYF.

The chain is built from TRBV9 and TRBJ1-3, with TRBD1 matching 8 bases. Germline values: CDR1 SGDLS, CDR2 YYNGEE. This CDR3 contains 15 residues. V shed 2 bases, J shed 11 bases, and the junction held 12 bases outside the gene matches. CDR3 amino acids: CASSVGRTGNNAIYF. In DNA, the CDR3 is TGTGCCAGCAGCGTGGGTCGGACAGGGAATAATGCCATATATTTT.

V gene TRBV10-3 combines with J gene TRBJ2-2; the match to TRBD2 covers 11 bases. V lost 6 bases, J lost 1 base, and 10 bases stayed unmatched. Germline V gene lookup returns CDR1 ENHRY and CDR2 SYGVKD. This CDR3 contains 18 residues. CDR3 DNA: TGTGCCATCAGGGCTAGCGGGGGGAACGGGTTGAACACCGGGGAGCTGTTTTTT. Translated, it gives CAIRASGGNGLNTGELFF.

The chain joins TRBV9 to TRBJ2-3; possible D gene TRBD2, 7 bases. The V gene's germline CDR1 is SGDLS and CDR2 YYNGEE. V gave up 3 bases and J gave up 6 bases, with 17 bases separating them. This CDR3 is 15 amino acids long. CDR3 DNA: TGTGCCAGCAGCGACGGTGGGGGGGCCGTGGATACGCAGTATTTT. Residues: CASSDGGGAVDTQYF.

The CDR3 is CASSYTAGGTDTQYF. CDR3 in DNA: TGTGCCAGCAGTTACACGGCAGGGGGTACAGATACGCAGTATTTT. This chain joins TRBV6-6 and TRBJ2-3; 7 bases map to TRBD1. The CDR3 loop spans 15 amino acids. CDR1 and CDR2 (germline): MNHNY, SVGAGI (reference sequence). J lost 3 bases, V lost 2 bases, and 5 bases had no gene match.

This chain connects TRBV7-2 to TRBJ1-6; D not resolved. The CDR3 has 11 residues. Germline V gene sequence: CDR1 SGHTA, CDR2 FQGNSA. V shed 1 base and J shed 14 bases, with 6 bases lying between them. CDR3 bases: TGTGCCAGCAGCTTAGGCGTTTCCCTCCACTTT. It codes for CASSLGVSLHF. Full variable domain (remainder filled in from reference TRBV7-2 and TRBJ1-6): GAGVSQSPSNKVTEKGKDVELRCDPISGHTALYWYRQSLGQGLEFLIYFQGNSAPDKSGLPSDRFSAERTGGSVSTLTIQRTQQEDSAVYLCASSLGVSLHFGNGTRLTVT.

This clone was counted a single time. The gene calls are TRBV30 and TRBJ1-2; maybe TRBD1 (6 bases). V shed 3 bases and J shed 3 bases, with 8 bases lying between them. CDR1 and CDR2 (germline): GTSNPN, SVGIG (reference sequence). This CDR3 contains 12 residues. Written as DNA, the CDR3 is TGTGCCTGGAGCAGACAGGACTATGGCTACACCTTC. This sequence encodes CAWSRQDYGYTF.

V and J are TRBV6-5 and TRBJ1-2, with TRBD1 matching over 7 bases. CDR3 length: 15 residues. V lost 5 bases, J lost 8 bases, and 14 bases stayed unmatched. CDR1 is MNHEY, CDR2 SVGAGI, per germline. The CDR3 DNA reads TGTGCCAGCAGTCGAGTGACAGGGTCCTTGGGAGGCTACACCTTC. Its protein product is CASSRVTGSLGGYTF.

This rearrangement joins TRBV4-3 to TRBJ2-2, with 10 bases matching TRBD2. With V trimmed by 4 bases and J by 0 bases, 2 bases remained unmatched. Germline assignment: CDR1 LGHNA and CDR2 YSLEER. CDR3 length: 16 residues. CDR3 sequence (DNA): TGCGCCAGCAGCCTGAGCGGGGGGGCGAACACCGGGGAGCTGTTTTTT. Protein sequence: CASSLSGGANTGELFF.

The DNA for the CDR3 is TGTGCCAGCAGCTCAACACAGGTTTACGAGCAGTACTTC. It is translated as CASSSTQVYEQYF. The chain joins TRBV21-1 to TRBJ2-7; the DNA was not compared with TRBD1, the D call given in the table. TRBV21-1 is an annotated pseudogene. This CDR3 spans 13 amino acids.

The chain recombines TRBV5-4 with TRBJ1-6; TRBD1 might be the D (5 bases). Trimming left V 0 bases short and J 0 bases short, with 10 bases between. CDR1 and CDR2 from the germline V gene are SGHNT and YYREEE (reference sequence). This CDR3 has 17 residues. CDR3 sequence: CASSLAGVGSYNSPLHF. The DNA for the CDR3 is TGTGCCAGCAGCTTGGCGGGGGTGGGCTCCTATAATTCACCCCTCCACTTT.

The chain recombines TRBV7-9 with TRBJ2-3, with TRBD2 matching 8 bases. CDR1 and CDR2 from the germline V gene are SEHNR and FQNEAQ (reference sequence). The CDR3 spans 16 residues. V was pared by 2 bases and J by 5 bases, with 9 bases of the junction left unmatched. CDR3 region: CASSLSLAGRGDTQYF. CDR3 coding DNA: TGTGCCAGCAGCTTATCTCTAGCGGGTAGGGGAGATACGCAGTATTTT.

The chain has TRBV19 and TRBJ1-1; possible D gene TRBD1, 6 bases. CDR1 LNHDA and CDR2 SQIVND come from the germline V gene (reference sequence). There are 16 residues in the CDR3. With 5 bases removed from V and 1 base from J, the gap between germline ends came to 17 bases. CDR3 DNA: TGTGCCAGTAGTTCCCACAGGGAGCCAGGGAACACTGAAGCTTTCTTT. It encodes CASSSHREPGNTEAFF.